Listed here is a single T cell receptor beta chain. CDR3 length: 13 amino acids. The germline V and J ends were trimmed by 7 bases and 3 bases, with 10 bases remaining between them. Germline values: CDR1 LNHDA, CDR2 SQIVND (reference sequence). The sample is drawn from a study of blood T cell repertoires in COVID-19. Per the authors' pipeline: Researchers report that nucleated cell counts were estimated from reference gene primer amplification. Data came from immunoSEQ multiplex PCR; TCRdb stores just in-frame clones and leaves some out. The V and J calls and clone size were taken over from that table, and D and trimming were inferred from the DNA. The sample holds 85,000 or so clones, 86% seen once.

The clonotype comes from a man in his fifties with active or convalescent COVID-19. The chain couples TRBV19 to TRBJ1-5, with D hard to call. Sequences were obtained from peripheral blood. In DNA form, the CDR3 reads TGTGCCAGTACGGGAACTCTCAATCAGCCCCAGCATTTT. Translated, it gives CASTGTLNQPQHF. The full variable domain, its missing parts supplied by reference TRBV19 and TRBJ1-5, is DGGITQSPKYLFRKEGQNVTLSCEQNLNHDAMYWYRQDPGQGLRLIYYSQIVNDFQKGDIAEGYSVSREKKESFPLTVTSAQKNPTAFYLCASTGTLNQPQHFGDGTRLSIL.